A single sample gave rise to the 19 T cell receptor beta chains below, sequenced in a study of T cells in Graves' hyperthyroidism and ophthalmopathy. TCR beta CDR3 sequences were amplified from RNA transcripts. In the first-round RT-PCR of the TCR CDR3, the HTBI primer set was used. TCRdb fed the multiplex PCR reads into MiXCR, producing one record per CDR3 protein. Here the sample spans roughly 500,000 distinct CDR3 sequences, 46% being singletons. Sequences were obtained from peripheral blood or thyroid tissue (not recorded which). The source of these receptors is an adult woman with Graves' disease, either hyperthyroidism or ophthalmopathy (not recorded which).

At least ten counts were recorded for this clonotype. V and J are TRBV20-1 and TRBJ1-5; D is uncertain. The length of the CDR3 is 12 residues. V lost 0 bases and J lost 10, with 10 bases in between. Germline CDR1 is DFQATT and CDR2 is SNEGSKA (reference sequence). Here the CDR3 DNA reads TGCAGTGCTAGAGATGGGGTGTTACCCCAGCATTTT. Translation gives CSARDGVLPQHF.

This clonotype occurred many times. CDR3 protein: CASRPTGTGGGGYTF. For the CDR3, the DNA is TGTGCCAGTAGACCAACCGGGACAGGGGGCGGTGGCTACACCTTC. The chain employs TRBV19 and TRBJ1-2; 12 nucleotides align to TRBD1. The length of the CDR3 is 15 residues. Germline V gene data show CDR1 as LNHDA and CDR2 as SQIVND (reference sequence). With 6 bases clipped from V and 7 bases from J, the junction kept 9 bases outside the gene matches.

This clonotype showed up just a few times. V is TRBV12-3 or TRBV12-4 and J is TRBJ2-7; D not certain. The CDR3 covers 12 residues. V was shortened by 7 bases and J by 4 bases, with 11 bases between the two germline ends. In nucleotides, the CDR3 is TGTGCCAGCACTCCCCGGCCGTACGAGCAGTACTTC. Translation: CASTPRPYEQYF.

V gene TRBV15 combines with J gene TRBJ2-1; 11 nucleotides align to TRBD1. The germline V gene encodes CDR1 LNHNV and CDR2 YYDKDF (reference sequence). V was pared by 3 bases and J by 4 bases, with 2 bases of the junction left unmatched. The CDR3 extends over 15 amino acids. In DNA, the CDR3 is TGTGCCACCAGCAGGGGACAGGGGGAGTACAATGAGCAGTTCTTC. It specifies CATSRGQGEYNEQFF.

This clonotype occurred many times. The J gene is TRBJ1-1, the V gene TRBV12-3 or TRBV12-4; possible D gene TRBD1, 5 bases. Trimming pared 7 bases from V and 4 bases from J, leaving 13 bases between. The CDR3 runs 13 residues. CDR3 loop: CASTDRRGTEAFF. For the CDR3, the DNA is TGTGCCAGCACCGACCGGAGGGGCACTGAAGCTTTCTTT.

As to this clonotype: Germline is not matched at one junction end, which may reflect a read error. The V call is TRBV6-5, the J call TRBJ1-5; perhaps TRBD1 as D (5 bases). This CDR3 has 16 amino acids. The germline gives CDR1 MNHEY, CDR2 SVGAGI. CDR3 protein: CAISESTHRSNQPQHF. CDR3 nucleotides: TGTGCCATCAGTGAGTCGACCCACAGGAGCAATCAGCCCCAGCATTTT.

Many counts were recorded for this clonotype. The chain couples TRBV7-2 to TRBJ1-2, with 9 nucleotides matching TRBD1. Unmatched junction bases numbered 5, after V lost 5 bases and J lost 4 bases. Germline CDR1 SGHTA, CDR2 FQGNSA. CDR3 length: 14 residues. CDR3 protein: CASSETGGIYGYTF. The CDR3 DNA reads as TGTGCCAGCAGCGAGACAGGGGGAATCTATGGCTACACCTTC. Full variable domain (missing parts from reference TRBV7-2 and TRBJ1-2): GAGVSQSPSNKVTEKGKDVELRCDPISGHTALYWYRQSLGQGLEFLIYFQGNSAPDKSGLPSDRFSAERTGGSVSTLTIQRTQQEDSAVYLCASSETGGIYGYTFGSGTRLTVV.

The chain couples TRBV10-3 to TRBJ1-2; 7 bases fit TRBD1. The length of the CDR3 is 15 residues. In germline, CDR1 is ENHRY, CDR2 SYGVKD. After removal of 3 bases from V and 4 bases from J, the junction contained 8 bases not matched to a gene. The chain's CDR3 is CAISESRDSLYGYTF. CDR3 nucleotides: TGTGCCATCAGTGAATCACGGGACAGCCTCTATGGCTACACCTTC.

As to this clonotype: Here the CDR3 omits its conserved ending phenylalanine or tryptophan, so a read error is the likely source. This CDR3 is CASSQDVQLFDTEAFL. The DNA of the CDR3 is TGTGCCAGCAGCCAAGATGTCCAGCTGTTCGACACTGAAGCTTTCCTT. V usage is TRBV3-1 and J usage is TRBJ1-1, with no clear D. The CDR3 runs to 16 residues. With 0 bases removed from V and 3 bases from J, the gap between germline ends came to 14 bases. Germline V CDR1 and CDR2: LGHDT, YNNKEL (reference sequence).

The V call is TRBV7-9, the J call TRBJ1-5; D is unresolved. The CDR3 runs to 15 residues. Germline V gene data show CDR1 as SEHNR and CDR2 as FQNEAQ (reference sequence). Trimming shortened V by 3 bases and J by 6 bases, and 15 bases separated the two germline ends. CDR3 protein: CASSFGANRGQPQHF. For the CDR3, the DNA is TGTGCCAGCAGCTTCGGAGCTAACCGGGGTCAGCCCCAGCATTTT. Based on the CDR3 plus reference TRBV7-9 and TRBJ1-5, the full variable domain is DTGVSQNPRHKITKRGQNVTFRCDPISEHNRLYWYRQTLGQGPEFLTYFQNEAQLEKSRLLSDRFSAERPKGSFSTLEIQRTEQGDSAMYLCASSFGANRGQPQHFGDGTRLSIL.

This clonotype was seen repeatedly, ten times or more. In nucleotides, the CDR3 is TGTGCCACCAGCAGCCAAAACGAAGACCCTAGCAATCAGCCCCAGCATTTT. Translating gives CATSSQNEDPSNQPQHF. V gene TRBV15 combines with J gene TRBJ1-5; D is uncertain. V was cut by 3 bases and J by 0 bases, with 15 bases left in between. The germline V gene encodes CDR1 LNHNV and CDR2 YYDKDF (reference sequence). The CDR3 runs 17 residues.

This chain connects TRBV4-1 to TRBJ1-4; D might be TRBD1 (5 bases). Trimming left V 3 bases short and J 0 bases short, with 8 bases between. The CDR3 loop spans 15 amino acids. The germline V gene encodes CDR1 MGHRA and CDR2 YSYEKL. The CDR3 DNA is TGCGCCAGCAGCCAGAGGGGAGCAACTAATGAAAAACTGTTTTTT. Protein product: CASSQRGATNEKLFF.

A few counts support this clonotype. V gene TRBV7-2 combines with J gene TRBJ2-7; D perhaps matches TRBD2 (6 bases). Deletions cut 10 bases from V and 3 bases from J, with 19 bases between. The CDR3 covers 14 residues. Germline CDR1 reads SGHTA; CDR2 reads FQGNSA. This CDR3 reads CATRRVAGNYEQYF. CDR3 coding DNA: TGTGCCACCAGGAGGGTGGCGGGGAACTACGAGCAGTACTTC.

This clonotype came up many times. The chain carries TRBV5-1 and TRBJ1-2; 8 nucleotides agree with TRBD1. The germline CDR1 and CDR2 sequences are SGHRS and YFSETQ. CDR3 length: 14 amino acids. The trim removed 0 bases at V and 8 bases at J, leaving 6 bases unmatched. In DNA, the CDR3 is TGCGCCAGCAGCTTGGATCCAGGGGGCTTAGGCTACACCTTC. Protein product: CASSLDPGGLGYTF.

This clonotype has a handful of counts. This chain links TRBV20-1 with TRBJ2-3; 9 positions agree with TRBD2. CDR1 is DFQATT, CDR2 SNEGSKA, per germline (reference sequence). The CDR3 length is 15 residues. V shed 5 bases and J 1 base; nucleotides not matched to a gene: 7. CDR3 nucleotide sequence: TGCAGTGCTGGTTCTAGCGGGACGGGCACAGATACGCAGTATTTT. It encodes CSAGSSGTGTDTQYF.

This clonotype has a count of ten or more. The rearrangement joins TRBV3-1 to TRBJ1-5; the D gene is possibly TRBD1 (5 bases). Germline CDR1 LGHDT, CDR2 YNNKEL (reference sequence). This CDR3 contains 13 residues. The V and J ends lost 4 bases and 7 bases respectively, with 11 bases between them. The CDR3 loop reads CASSRQPWQPQHF. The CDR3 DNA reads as TGTGCCAGCAGCCGACAGCCCTGGCAGCCCCAGCATTTT.

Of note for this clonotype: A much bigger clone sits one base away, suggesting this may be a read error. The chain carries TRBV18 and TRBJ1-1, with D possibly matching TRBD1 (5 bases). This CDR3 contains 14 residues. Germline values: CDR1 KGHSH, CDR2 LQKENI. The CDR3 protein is CASTGNGANAEAFF. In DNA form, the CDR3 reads TGTGCCAGCACGGGGAATGGGGCGAACGCTGAAGCTTTCTTT.

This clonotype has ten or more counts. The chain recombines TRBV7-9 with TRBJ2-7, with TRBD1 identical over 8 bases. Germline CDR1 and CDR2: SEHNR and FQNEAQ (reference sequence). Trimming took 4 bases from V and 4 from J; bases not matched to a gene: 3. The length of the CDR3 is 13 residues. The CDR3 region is CASSSRGLYEQYF. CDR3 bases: TGTGCCAGCAGCTCCAGGGGGCTTTACGAGCAGTACTTC.

CDR3 sequence (DNA): TGTGCCAGCAGTGAAAGGTCCTCTGGGGCCAACGTCCTGACTTTC. Protein sequence: CASSERSSGANVLTF. This chain joins TRBV2 and TRBJ2-6; D uncertain. Trimming took 2 bases from V and 0 from J, leaving 5 bases between them. The CDR3 has 15 amino acids. Germline lookup yields CDR1 SNHLY and CDR2 FYNNEI. The full variable domain, in which reference TRBV2 and TRBJ2-6 provide the parts outside the CDR3, is EPEVTQTPSHQVTQMGQEVILRCVPISNHLYFYWYRQILGQKVEFLVSFYNNEISEKSEIFDDQFSVERPDGSNFTLKIRSTKLEDSAMYFCASSERSSGANVLTFGAGSRLTVL.